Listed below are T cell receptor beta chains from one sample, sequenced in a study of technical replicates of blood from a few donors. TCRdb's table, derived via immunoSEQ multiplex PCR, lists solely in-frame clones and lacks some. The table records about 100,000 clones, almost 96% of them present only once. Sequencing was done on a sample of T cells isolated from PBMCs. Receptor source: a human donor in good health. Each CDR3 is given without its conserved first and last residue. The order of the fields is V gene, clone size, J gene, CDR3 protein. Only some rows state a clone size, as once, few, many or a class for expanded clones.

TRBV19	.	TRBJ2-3	ATVDRTYSTDTQY
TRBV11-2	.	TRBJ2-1	ASSLGHSGYNEQF
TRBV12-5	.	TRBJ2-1	ASGLGPEYNEQF
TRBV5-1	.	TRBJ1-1	ASSIRDRGMSTEAF
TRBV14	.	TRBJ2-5	ASSTGVWETQY
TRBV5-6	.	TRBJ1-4	ASSLVRHNEKLF
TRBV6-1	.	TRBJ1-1	ASLRRSGRDTEAF
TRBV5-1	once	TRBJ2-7	ASSLAFGDRTYEQY
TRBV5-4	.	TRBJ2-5	ASSLRVAETQY
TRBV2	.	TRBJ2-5	ASLDLGGTQY
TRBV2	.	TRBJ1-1	ASSEGQLNTEAF
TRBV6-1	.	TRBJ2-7	ASSEKRLASHEQY
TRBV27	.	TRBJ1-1	ASRGGRTEAF
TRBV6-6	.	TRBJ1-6	ASSSDRGRVSPLH
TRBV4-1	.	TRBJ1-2	ASSTNRAGYT
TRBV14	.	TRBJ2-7	ASSQASGSYEQY
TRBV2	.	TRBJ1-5	ASRGVSNQPQH
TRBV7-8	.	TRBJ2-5	ASSHPGTYQPVTQETQY
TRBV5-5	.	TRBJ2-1	ASSLFQPRFYNEQF
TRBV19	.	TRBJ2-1	ASRDRAVGSSYNEQF
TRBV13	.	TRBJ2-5	ASSQTTSGGRETQY
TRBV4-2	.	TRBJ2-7	ASSQVSSGVSYEQY
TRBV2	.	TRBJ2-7	ASSGLVYEQY
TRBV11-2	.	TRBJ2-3	ASSLILAGTDTQY
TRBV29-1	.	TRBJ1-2	SVGTDNYGYT
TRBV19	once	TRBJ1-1	ASSILTGGSTEAF
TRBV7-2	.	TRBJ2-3	ASSRSGRTDTQY
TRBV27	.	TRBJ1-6	ASSPDRAYNSPLH
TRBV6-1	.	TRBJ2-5	ASSERRRETQY
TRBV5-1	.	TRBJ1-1	ASETGGGLNTEAF
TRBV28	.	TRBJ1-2	ASSSTYRAEYGYT
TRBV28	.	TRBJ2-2	ASSTTSGELF
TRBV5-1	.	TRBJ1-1	ASSLTGMGTEAF
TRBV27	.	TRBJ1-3	ASSHYGGTIY
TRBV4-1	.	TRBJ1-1	ASSRTGVAEAF
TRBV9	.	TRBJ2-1	ASGQGAVNEQF
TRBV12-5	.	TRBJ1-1	ASAPGQGIGAF
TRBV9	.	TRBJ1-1	ASSVASGTGYTEAF
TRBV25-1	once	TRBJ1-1	ASRLGQKNTEAF
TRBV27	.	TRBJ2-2	ASSLRSGAGELF
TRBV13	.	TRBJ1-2	ASSLTGSYGYT
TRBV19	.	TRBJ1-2	ASTLAGGYGYT
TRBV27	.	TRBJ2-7	ASSSGTHYEQY
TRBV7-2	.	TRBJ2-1	ASSQTSVSYNEQF
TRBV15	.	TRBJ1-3	ATSRDSYRGNTIY
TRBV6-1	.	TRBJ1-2	AIPTGGNYGYT
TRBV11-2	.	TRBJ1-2	ASSLVTGPVGYT
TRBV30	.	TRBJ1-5	AWSKDRAGNQPQH
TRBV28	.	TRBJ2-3	ASEAGGLTDTQY
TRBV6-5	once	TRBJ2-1	ASSYSHRVDEQF
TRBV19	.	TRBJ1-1	ASSIGSLSGPNTEAF
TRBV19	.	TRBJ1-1	ASLVGGGWNTEAF
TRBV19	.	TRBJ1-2	ASSISRGQLGYT
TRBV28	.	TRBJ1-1	ASAGGYTEAF
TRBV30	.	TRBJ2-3	AWGVLRADTQY